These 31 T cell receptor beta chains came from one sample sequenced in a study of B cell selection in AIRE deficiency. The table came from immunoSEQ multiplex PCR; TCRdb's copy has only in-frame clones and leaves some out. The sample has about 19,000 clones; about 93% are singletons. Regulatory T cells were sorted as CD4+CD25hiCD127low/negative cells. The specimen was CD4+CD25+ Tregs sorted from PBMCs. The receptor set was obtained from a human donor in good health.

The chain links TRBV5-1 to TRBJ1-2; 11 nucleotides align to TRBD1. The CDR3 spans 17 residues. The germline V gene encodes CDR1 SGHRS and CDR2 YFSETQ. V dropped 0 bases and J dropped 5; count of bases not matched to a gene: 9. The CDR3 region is CASSLGTGGESLYGYTF. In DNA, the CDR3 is TGCGCCAGCAGCTTGGGGACAGGGGGCGAAAGTTTGTATGGCTACACCTTC.

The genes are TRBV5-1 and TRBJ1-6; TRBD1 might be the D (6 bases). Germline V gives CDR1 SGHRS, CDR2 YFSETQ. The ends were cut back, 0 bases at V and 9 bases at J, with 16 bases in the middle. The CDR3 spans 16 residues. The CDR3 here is CASSLATSDSTSPLHF. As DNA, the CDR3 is TGCGCCAGCAGCTTGGCCACTTCGGACAGCACTTCACCCCTCCACTTT. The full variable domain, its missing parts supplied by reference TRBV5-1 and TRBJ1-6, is KAGVTQTPRYLIKTRGQQVTLSCSPISGHRSVSWYQQTPGQGLQFLFEYFSETQRNKGNFPGRFSGRQFSNSRSEMNVSTLELGDSALYLCASSLATSDSTSPLHFGNGTRLTVT.

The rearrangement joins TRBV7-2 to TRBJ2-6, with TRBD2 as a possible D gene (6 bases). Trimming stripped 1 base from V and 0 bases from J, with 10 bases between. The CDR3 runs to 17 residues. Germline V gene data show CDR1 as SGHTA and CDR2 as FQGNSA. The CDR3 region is CASSLGRASSGANVLTF. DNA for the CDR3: TGTGCCAGCAGCTTAGGGAGGGCCAGCTCTGGGGCCAACGTCCTGACTTTC.

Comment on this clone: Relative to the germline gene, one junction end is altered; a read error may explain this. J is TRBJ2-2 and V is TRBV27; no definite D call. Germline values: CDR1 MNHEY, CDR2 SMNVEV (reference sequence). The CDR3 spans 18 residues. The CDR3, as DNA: TGTGCCAGCAGCCGCAGATACGCCGGGCCCACGAAGACCGGGGAGCTGTTTTTT. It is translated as CASSRRYAGPTKTGELFF.

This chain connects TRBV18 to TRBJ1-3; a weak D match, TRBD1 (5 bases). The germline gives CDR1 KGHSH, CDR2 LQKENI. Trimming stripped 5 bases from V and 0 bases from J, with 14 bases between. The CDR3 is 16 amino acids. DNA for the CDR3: TGTGCCAGCTCATGGGACCCACCCAGCTCTGGAAACACCATATATTTT. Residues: CASSWDPPSSGNTIYF.

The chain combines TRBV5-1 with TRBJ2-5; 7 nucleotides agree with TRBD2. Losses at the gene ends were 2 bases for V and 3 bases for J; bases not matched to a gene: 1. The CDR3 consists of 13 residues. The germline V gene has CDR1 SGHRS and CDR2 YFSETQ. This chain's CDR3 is CASSFLAEETQYF. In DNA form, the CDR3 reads TGCGCCAGCAGCTTTCTAGCGGAAGAGACCCAGTACTTC.

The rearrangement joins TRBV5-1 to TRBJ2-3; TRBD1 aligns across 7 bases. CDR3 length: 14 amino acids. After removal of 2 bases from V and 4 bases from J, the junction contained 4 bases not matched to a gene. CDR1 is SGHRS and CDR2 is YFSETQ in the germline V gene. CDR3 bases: TGCGCCAGCAGCTTCACCGACAGGGCAGATACGCAGTATTTT. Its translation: CASSFTDRADTQYF.

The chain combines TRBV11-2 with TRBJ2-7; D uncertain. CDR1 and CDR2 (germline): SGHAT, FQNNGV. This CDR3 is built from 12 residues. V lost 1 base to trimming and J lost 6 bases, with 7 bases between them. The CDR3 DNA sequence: TGTGCCAGCAGCTTAGTTATTGGCGAGCAGTACTTC. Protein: CASSLVIGEQYF.

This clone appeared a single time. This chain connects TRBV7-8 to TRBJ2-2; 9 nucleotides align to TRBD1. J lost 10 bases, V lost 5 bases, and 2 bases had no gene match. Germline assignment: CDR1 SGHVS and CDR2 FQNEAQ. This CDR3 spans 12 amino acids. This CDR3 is CASSRTGVELFF. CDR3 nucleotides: TGTGCCAGCAGCAGGACAGGGGTGGAGCTGTTTTTT.

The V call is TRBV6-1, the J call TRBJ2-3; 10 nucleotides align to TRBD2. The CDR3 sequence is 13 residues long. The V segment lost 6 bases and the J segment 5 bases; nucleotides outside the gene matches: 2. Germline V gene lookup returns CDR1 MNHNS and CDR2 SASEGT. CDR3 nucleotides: TGTGCCAGCAGCCGACTAGCGGGAGATACGCAGTATTTT. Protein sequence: CASSRLAGDTQYF.

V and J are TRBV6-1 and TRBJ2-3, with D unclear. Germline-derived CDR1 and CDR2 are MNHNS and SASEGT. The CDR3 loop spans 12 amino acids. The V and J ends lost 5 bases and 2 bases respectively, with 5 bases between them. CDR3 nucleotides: TGTGCCAGCAGTTTCTTCACAGATACGCAGTATTTT. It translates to CASSFFTDTQYF.

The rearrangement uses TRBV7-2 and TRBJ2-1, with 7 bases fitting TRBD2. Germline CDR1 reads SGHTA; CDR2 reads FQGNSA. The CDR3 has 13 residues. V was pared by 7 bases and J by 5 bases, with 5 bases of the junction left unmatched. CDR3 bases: TGTGCCAGCAAGAGACTAGCCGACAATGAGCAGTTCTTC. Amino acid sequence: CASKRLADNEQFF.

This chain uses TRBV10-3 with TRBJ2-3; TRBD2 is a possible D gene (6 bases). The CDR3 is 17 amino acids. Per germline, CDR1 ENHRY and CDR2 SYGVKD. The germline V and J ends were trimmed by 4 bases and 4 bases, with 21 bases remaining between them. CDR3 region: CAISGARSGSRADTQYF. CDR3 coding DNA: TGTGCCATCAGTGGGGCAAGGTCCGGGAGTCGCGCAGATACGCAGTATTTT.

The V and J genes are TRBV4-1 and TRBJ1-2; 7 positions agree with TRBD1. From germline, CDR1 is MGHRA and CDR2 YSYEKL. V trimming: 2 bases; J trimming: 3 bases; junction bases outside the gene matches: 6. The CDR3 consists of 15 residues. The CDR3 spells CASSQKGAGDYGYTF. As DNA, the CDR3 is TGCGCCAGCAGCCAAAAGGGGGCGGGGGACTATGGCTACACCTTC.

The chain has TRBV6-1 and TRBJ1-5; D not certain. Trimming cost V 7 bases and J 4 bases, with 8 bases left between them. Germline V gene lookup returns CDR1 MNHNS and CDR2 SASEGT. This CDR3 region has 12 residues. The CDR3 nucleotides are TGTGCCAGCAACCGTGGGAATCAGCCCCAGCATTTT. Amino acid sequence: CASNRGNQPQHF.

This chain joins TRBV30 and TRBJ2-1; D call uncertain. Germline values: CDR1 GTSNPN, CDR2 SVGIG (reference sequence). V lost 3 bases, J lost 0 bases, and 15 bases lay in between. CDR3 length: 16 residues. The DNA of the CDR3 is TGTGCCTGGAGGGGAAACCATTTGAGCTCCTACAATGAGCAGTTCTTC. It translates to CAWRGNHLSSYNEQFF. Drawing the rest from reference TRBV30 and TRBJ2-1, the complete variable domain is SQTIHQWPATLVQPVGSPLSLECTVEGTSNPNLYWYRQAAGRGLQLLFYSVGIGQISSEVPQNLSASRPQDRQFILSSKKLLLSDSGFYLCAWRGNHLSSYNEQFFGPGTRLTVL.

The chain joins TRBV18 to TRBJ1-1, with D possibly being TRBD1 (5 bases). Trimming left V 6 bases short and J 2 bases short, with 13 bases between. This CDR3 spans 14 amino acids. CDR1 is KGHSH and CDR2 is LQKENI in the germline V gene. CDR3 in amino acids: CASSPTRGNTEAFF. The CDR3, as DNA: TGTGCCAGCTCCCCAACCCGGGGCAACACTGAAGCTTTCTTT.

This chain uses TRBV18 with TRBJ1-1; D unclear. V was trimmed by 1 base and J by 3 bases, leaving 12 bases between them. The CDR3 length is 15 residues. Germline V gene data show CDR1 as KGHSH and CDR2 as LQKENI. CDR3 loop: CASSPQVSVHTEAFF. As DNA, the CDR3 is TGTGCCAGCTCACCACAGGTTTCAGTCCACACTGAAGCTTTCTTT.

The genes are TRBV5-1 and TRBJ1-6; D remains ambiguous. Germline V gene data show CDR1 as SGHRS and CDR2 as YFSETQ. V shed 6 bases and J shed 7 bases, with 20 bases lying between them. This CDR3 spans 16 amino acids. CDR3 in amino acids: CASTPGRPGQNSPLHF. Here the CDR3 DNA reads TGCGCCAGCACCCCCGGGCGGCCCGGTCAGAATTCACCCCTCCACTTT.

The CDR3 coding sequence is TGCGCCAGCAGCTTGGTTAGACTAGCGGGAGTAAATGAGCAGTTCTTC. It translates to CASSLVRLAGVNEQFF. The chain uses TRBV5-1 and TRBJ2-1; 12 nucleotides line up with TRBD2. Germline CDR1 SGHRS, CDR2 YFSETQ. The CDR3 spans 16 residues. V lost 0 bases and J lost 7; bases outside the gene matches: 5.

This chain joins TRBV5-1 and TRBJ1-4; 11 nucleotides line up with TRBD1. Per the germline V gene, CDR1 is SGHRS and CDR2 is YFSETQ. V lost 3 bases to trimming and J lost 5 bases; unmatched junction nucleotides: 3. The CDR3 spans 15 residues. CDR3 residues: CASSSGQGENEKLFF. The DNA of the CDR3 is TGCGCCAGCAGCTCGGGACAGGGGGAGAATGAAAAACTGTTTTTT.

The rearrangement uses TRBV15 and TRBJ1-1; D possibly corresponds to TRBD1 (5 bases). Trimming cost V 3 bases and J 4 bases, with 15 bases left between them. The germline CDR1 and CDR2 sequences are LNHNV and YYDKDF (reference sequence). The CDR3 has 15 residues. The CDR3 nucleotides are TGTGCCACCAGCAGGGGCAGGGTCGAGAGCACTGAAGCTTTCTTT. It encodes CATSRGRVESTEAFF.

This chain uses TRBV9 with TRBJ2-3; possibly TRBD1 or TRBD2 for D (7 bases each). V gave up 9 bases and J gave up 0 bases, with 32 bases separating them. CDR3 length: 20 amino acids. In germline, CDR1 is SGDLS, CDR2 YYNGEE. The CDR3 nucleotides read TGTGCCAACCCCCGGGGGCCTAGGGGGCTAGCGGATCATAGCACAGATACGCAGTATTTT. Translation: CANPRGPRGLADHSTDTQYF.

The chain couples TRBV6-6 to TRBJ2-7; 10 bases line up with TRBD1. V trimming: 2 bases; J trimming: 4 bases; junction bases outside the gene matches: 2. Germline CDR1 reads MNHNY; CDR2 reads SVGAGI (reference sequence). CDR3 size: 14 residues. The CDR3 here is CASSYRQGAYEQYF. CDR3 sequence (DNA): TGTGCCAGCAGTTACAGACAGGGGGCGTACGAGCAGTACTTC.

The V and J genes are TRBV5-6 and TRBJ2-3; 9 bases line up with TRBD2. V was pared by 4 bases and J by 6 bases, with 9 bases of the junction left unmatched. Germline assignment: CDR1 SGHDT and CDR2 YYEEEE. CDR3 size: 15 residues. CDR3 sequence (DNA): TGTGCCAGCAGCCAAAGACTAGCGGACGGGGATACGCAGTATTTT. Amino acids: CASSQRLADGDTQYF.

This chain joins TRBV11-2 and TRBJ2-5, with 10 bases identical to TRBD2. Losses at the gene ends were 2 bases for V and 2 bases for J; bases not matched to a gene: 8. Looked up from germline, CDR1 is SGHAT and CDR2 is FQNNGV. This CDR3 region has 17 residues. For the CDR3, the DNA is TGTGCCAGCAGCTTATACAGGACTAGCGGTAATCAAGAGACCCAGTACTTC. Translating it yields CASSLYRTSGNQETQYF.

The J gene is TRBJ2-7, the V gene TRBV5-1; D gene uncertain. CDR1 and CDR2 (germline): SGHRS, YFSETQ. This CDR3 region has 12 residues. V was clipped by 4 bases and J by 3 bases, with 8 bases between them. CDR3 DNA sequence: TGCGCCAGCAGCGGACCGGACTACGAGCAGTACTTC. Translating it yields CASSGPDYEQYF.

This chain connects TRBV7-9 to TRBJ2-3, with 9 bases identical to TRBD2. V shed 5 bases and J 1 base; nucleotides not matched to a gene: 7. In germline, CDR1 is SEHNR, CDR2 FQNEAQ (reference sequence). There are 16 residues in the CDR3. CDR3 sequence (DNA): TGTGCCAGCAGCCAAGTGGCGGGAGGGCGCACAGATACGCAGTATTTT. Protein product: CASSQVAGGRTDTQYF. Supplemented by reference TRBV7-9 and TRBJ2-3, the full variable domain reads DTGVSQNPRHKITKRGQNVTFRCDPISEHNRLYWYRQTLGQGPEFLTYFQNEAQLEKSRLLSDRFSAERPKGSFSTLEIQRTEQGDSAMYLCASSQVAGGRTDTQYFGPGTRLTVL.

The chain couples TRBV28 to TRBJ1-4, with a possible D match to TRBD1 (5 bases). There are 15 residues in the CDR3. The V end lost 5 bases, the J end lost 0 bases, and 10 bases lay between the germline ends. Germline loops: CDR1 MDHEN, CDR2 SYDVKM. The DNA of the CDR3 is TGTGCCAGCAGTGACAGACTCGCAACTAATGAAAAACTGTTTTTT. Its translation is CASSDRLATNEKLFF.

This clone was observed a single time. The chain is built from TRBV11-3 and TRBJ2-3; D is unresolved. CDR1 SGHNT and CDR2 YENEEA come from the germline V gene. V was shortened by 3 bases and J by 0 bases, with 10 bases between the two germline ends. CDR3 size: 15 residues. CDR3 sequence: CASSFGVLSTDTQYF. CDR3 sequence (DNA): TGTGCCAGCAGCTTCGGCGTTCTTAGCACAGATACGCAGTATTTT.

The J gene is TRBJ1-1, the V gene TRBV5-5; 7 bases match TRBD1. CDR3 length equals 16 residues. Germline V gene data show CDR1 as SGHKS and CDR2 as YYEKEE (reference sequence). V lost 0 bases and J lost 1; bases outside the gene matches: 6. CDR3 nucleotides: TGTGCCAGCAGCTTGGGACAGGGAAAGGGGAACACTGAAGCTTTCTTT. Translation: CASSLGQGKGNTEAFF. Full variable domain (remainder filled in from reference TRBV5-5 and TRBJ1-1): DAGVTQSPTHLIKTRGQQVTLRCSPISGHKSVSWYQQVLGQGPQFIFQYYEKEERGRGNFPDRFSARQFPNYSSELNVNALLLGDSALYLCASSLGQGKGNTEAFFGQGTRLTVV.